The 23 T cell receptor beta chains presented below share a single source sample, sequenced in a study of blood T cell repertoires in COVID-19. Here immunoSEQ multiplex PCR was the method, and the copy in TCRdb shows in-frame clones only, minus some. Of hundreds of thousands of clones in the sample, over 75% were seen once. Sequencing used PBMCs or T cells enriched from blood (not recorded which). All receptors come from a woman under 40 who had recovered from COVID-19.

This clone was observed a single time. The V call is TRBV11-3, the J call TRBJ1-6; weak D call: TRBD1 (5 bases). The CDR3 extends over 15 amino acids. Trimming took off 0 bases at V and 8 bases at J, with 11 bases between the two ends. CDR1 and CDR2 (germline): SGHNT, YENEEA. The CDR3 nucleotides read TGTGCCAGCAGCTTAGATGGCAAGGGGTATTCACCCCTCCACTTT. Translation: CASSLDGKGYSPLHF.

The chain is built from TRBV3-1 (or the pseudogene TRBV3-2) and TRBJ2-2, with D possibly being TRBD1 (6 bases). This CDR3 contains 15 residues. Deletions cut 1 base from V and 5 bases from J, with 11 bases between. Looked up from germline, CDR1 is LGHDT and CDR2 is YNNKEL (reference sequence). CDR3 sequence reads: CASSQVVRGTGELFF. CDR3 bases: TGTGCCAGCAGCCAAGTCGTCAGGGGAACCGGGGAGCTGTTTTTT.

V usage is TRBV9 and J usage is TRBJ1-1, with a possible D match to TRBD1 (5 bases). The CDR3 runs 15 residues. V lost 4 bases, J lost 5 bases, and 18 bases lay in between. Germline CDR1 is SGDLS and CDR2 is YYNGEE. CDR3 in amino acids: CASSPQGEVGTEAFF. In DNA, the CDR3 is TGTGCCAGCAGCCCCCAAGGGGAGGTAGGAACTGAAGCTTTCTTT. Looking up the rest from reference TRBV9 and TRBJ1-1 gives the full variable domain: DSGVTQTPKHLITATGQRVTLRCSPRSGDLSVYWYQQSLDQGLQFLIQYYNGEERAKGNILERFSAQQFPDLHSELNLSSLELGDSALYFCASSPQGEVGTEAFFGQGTRLTVV.

The rearrangement links TRBV27 to TRBJ1-2; D is perhaps TRBD1 (5 bases). Germline V CDR1 and CDR2: MNHEY, SMNVEV (reference sequence). V was clipped by 1 base and J by 4 bases, with 10 bases between them. CDR3 size: 14 residues. DNA for the CDR3: TGTGCCAGCAGTTTATGGGGGGGGAGCTATGGCTACACCTTC. It yields the protein CASSLWGGSYGYTF.

This clone came up a few times. The gene calls are TRBV2 and TRBJ1-2; a possible D gene is TRBD1 (6 bases). The ends were cut back, 6 bases at V and 6 bases at J, with 14 bases in the middle. The CDR3 is made up of 13 amino acids. Germline V CDR1 and CDR2: SNHLY, FYNNEI. The CDR3 sequence: CASSVTGLDGYTF. In DNA, the CDR3 is TGTGCCAGCAGCGTTACAGGGTTAGATGGCTACACCTTC.

In regard to this clone: Other DNA sequences in the same sample also yield this CDR3. The J gene is TRBJ1-1, the V gene TRBV7-9, with unresolved D. Trimming removed 5 bases at V and 0 bases at J, with 7 bases between. The CDR3 is 13 residues long. Looked up from germline, CDR1 is SEHNR and CDR2 is FQNEAQ (reference sequence). DNA for the CDR3: TGTGCCAGCAGCCTCACTGTGAACACTGAAGCTTTCTTT. Protein sequence: CASSLTVNTEAFF.

This sequence joins TRBV9 and TRBJ1-5; D not resolved. Germline values: CDR1 SGDLS, CDR2 YYNGEE. Trimming took off 3 bases at V and 5 bases at J, with 9 bases between the two ends. The CDR3 sequence is 13 residues long. DNA of the CDR3: TGTGCCAGCAGCGCCGGGAAAGATCAGCCCCAGCATTTT. Translated: CASSAGKDQPQHF. The full variable domain, its missing parts supplied by reference TRBV9 and TRBJ1-5, is DSGVTQTPKHLITATGQRVTLRCSPRSGDLSVYWYQQSLDQGLQFLIQYYNGEERAKGNILERFSAQQFPDLHSELNLSSLELGDSALYFCASSAGKDQPQHFGDGTRLSIL.

This chain links TRBV14 with TRBJ2-1; 9 bases map to TRBD2. Germline V gene data show CDR1 as SGHDN and CDR2 as FVKESK. The CDR3 loop spans 18 amino acids. J was trimmed by 8 bases and V by 4 bases; bases with no gene match: 18. The CDR3 sequence is CASSPSPHASGVLDEQFF. CDR3 coding DNA: TGTGCCAGCAGCCCTAGTCCCCATGCTAGCGGGGTCTTGGATGAGCAGTTCTTC.

The chain carries TRBV28 and TRBJ2-3; 7 nucleotides align to TRBD2. Germline CDR1 is MDHEN and CDR2 is SYDVKM. V shed 2 bases, J shed 1 base, and the junction held 3 bases outside the gene matches. This CDR3 has 15 residues. The CDR3 sequence is CASSLTAGRTDTQYF. The CDR3 nucleotides read TGTGCCAGCAGTTTAACAGCGGGACGCACAGATACGCAGTATTTT.

This chain joins TRBV9 and TRBJ2-7; possibly TRBD1 for D (6 bases). The CDR3 consists of 16 residues. The germline V gene has CDR1 SGDLS and CDR2 YYNGEE. V lost 4 bases to trimming and J lost 5 bases, with 22 bases between them. The CDR3 DNA reads as TGTGCCAGCAGCATCACCCCAGGGGTATCTGCTAACGAGCAGTACTTC. Encoded protein: CASSITPGVSANEQYF. Looking up the rest from reference TRBV9 and TRBJ2-7 gives the full variable domain: DSGVTQTPKHLITATGQRVTLRCSPRSGDLSVYWYQQSLDQGLQFLIQYYNGEERAKGNILERFSAQQFPDLHSELNLSSLELGDSALYFCASSITPGVSANEQYFGPGTRLTVT.

This clone appeared a few times. The chain links TRBV29-1 to TRBJ2-3; D unresolved. The CDR3 is 14 residues long. The germline gives CDR1 SQVTM, CDR2 ANQGSEA. V lost 7 bases and J 0 bases, leaving 14 bases between the germline ends. CDR3 coding DNA: TGCAGCGCCGAAGCAATCCCCAGCACAGATACGCAGTATTTT. Translation: CSAEAIPSTDTQYF.

This chain uses TRBV7-9 with TRBJ1-2; D may be TRBD1 (6 bases). Germline V gene lookup returns CDR1 SEHNR and CDR2 FQNEAQ (reference sequence). Deletions cut 5 bases from V and 6 bases from J, with 10 bases between. This CDR3 is 12 amino acids long. CDR3 in DNA: TGTGCCAGCAGCCCACAGGGAGATGGCTACACCTTC. This encodes CASSPQGDGYTF.

This chain joins TRBV5-6 and TRBJ2-5; D possibly corresponds to TRBD2 (5 bases). The CDR3 is 16 amino acids. Germline-derived CDR1 and CDR2 are SGHDT and YYEEEE. The V gene lost 3 bases and the J gene lost 4 bases, with 19 bases spanning the gap. As DNA, the CDR3 is TGTGCCAGCAGCTACAAGGACTCACGAACGGGAGAGACCCAGTACTTC. Protein sequence: CASSYKDSRTGETQYF.

In nucleotides, the CDR3 is TGTGCCAGCAGCACCGGACAGGCTGGAAACACCATATATTTT. Its translation: CASSTGQAGNTIYF. This chain uses TRBV5-6 with TRBJ1-3; 7 nucleotides match TRBD1. Germline CDR1 and CDR2: SGHDT and YYEEEE. CDR3 length equals 14 residues. After removal of 4 bases from V and 2 bases from J, the junction contained 3 bases not matched to a gene.

This chain connects TRBV27 to TRBJ1-4; D is possibly TRBD1 (5 bases). Germline V gene sequence: CDR1 MNHEY, CDR2 SMNVEV (reference sequence). This CDR3 region has 16 residues. Trimming took 0 bases from V and 6 from J, leaving 14 bases between them. CDR3 bases: TGTGCCAGCAGTTTATCGTGGCTTTCGGGGGATGAAAAACTGTTTTTT. Amino acid sequence: CASSLSWLSGDEKLFF.

This clone has just one count. The V and J genes are TRBV2 and TRBJ1-2; the match to TRBD1 covers 11 bases. With V trimmed by 6 bases and J by 4 bases, 4 bases remained unmatched. The germline V gene has CDR1 SNHLY and CDR2 FYNNEI. This CDR3 spans 14 amino acids. This CDR3 reads CASRGQGGIYGYTF. DNA of the CDR3: TGTGCCAGCAGGGGACAGGGGGGGATCTATGGCTACACCTTC.

This sequence joins TRBV7-8 and TRBJ1-2; perhaps TRBD1 as D (5 bases). This CDR3 is built from 13 residues. Trimming took 4 bases from V and 1 from J, leaving 7 bases between them. Germline CDR1 reads SGHVS; CDR2 reads FQNEAQ. CDR3 sequence (DNA): TGTGCCAGCAGCTCGACAGATAACTATGGCTACACCTTC. It yields the protein CASSSTDNYGYTF.

This rearrangement joins TRBV15 to TRBJ1-3, with D perhaps matching TRBD1 (6 bases). The CDR3 loop spans 15 amino acids. Germline V gives CDR1 LNHNV, CDR2 YYDKDF (reference sequence). Trimming removed 3 bases at V and 0 bases at J, with 9 bases between. The CDR3 DNA sequence: TGTGCCACCAGCAGCGACAGGAGCTCTGGAAACACCATATATTTT. This sequence encodes CATSSDRSSGNTIYF.

The chain combines TRBV7-2 with TRBJ1-5; 7 nucleotides align to TRBD1. The CDR3 has 15 residues. The germline V gene encodes CDR1 SGHTA and CDR2 FQGNSA. J was trimmed by 7 bases and V by 3 bases; bases with no gene match: 9. CDR3 protein: CASSFQTGEGQPQHF. Here the CDR3 DNA reads TGTGCCAGCAGCTTCCAAACAGGGGAAGGCCAGCCCCAGCATTTT.

The genes are TRBV21-1 and TRBJ2-2; whether TRBD2, the table's D call, matches the DNA was not checked. TRBV21-1 is assigned pseudogene status. CDR3 length: 18 amino acids. This CDR3 is CASSKASPGLEDTGELFF. Written as DNA, the CDR3 is TGTGCCAGCAGCAAAGCTAGTCCGGGACTAGAGGACACCGGGGAGCTGTTTTTT.

J is TRBJ2-3 and V is TRBV10-3, with D hard to call. V was clipped by 0 bases and J by 6 bases, with 7 bases between them. Germline CDR1 is ENHRY and CDR2 is SYGVKD. The CDR3 sequence is 13 residues long. Written as DNA, the CDR3 is TGTGCCATCAGTGAGTCGGAGTCGGATACGCAGTATTTT. This sequence encodes CAISESESDTQYF.

The V call is TRBV27, the J call TRBJ2-1; 11 positions agree with TRBD2. The CDR3 length is 19 residues. CDR1 MNHEY and CDR2 SMNVEV come from the germline V gene (reference sequence). Trimming cost V 4 bases and J 0 bases; bases outside gene matches: 11. CDR3: CASSSETGTSGLSYNEQFF. Here the CDR3 DNA reads TGTGCCAGCAGTTCGGAAACCGGGACTAGCGGACTCTCCTACAATGAGCAGTTCTTC.

The rearrangement links TRBV7-9 to TRBJ1-1, with TRBD1 as a possible D gene (6 bases). Germline values: CDR1 SEHNR, CDR2 FQNEAQ (reference sequence). Trimming stripped 4 bases from V and 0 bases from J, with 12 bases between. The CDR3 has 15 amino acids. CDR3: CASSSGTSLNTEAFF. The CDR3 nucleotides are TGTGCCAGCAGCTCCGGGACATCTTTGAACACTGAAGCTTTCTTT.